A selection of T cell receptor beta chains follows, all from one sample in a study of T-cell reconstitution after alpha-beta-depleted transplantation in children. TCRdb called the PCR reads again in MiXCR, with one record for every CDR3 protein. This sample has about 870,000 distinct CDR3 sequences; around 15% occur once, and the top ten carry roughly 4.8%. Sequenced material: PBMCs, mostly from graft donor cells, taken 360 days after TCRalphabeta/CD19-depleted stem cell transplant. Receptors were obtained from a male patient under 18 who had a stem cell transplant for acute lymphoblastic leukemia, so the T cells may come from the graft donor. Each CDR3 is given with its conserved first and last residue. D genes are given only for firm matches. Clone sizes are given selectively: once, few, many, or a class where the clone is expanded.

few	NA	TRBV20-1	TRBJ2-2	TGCAGTGCTAGCGGGCCTACGAACACCGGGGAGCTGTTTTTT	CSASGPTNTGELFF
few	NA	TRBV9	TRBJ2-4	TGTGCCAGCAGCGTAGGGAGGGGCTTAGCCAAAAACATTCAGTACTTC	CASSVGRGLAKNIQYF
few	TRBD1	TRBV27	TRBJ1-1	TGTGCCAGCAGTTTACGGACAGGGTTGCCTGAAGCTTTCTTT	CASSLRTGLPEAFF
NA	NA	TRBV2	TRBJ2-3	TGTGCCATCCAAGGGGTAGCCAGCACAGATACGCAGTATTTT	CAIQGVASTDTQYF
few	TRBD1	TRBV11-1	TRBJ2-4	TGTGCCAGCAGCAGGGACAGGGGGGACAAAAACATTCAGTACTTC	CASSRDRGDKNIQYF
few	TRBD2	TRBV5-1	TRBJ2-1	TGCGCCAGCAGCCCGGGACTAGCGGGAGAGTATTGGAATGAGCAGTTCTTC	CASSPGLAGEYWNEQFF
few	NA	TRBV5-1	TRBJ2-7	TGCGCCAGCAGCTGGGTTGGAGTCCGTCCGGATGGGCAGTACTTC	CASSWVGVRPDGQYF
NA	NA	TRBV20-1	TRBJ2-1	TGCAGTGCTAGCAGGCCTACCACTGAGCAGTTCTTC	CSASRPTTEQFF
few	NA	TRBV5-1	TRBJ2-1	TGCGCCAGCAGCTTCGAAATCAATGACCGTGATGAGCAGTTCTTC	CASSFEINDRDEQFF
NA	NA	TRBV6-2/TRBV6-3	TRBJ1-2	TGTGCCAGCAGTTACGTGTCAGAATCTAACTATGGCTACACCTTC	CASSYVSESNYGYTF
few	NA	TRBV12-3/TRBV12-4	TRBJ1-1	TGTGCCAGCAGTTTAGGGGCCACGGCTTTCTTT	CASSLGATAFF
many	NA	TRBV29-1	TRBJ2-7	TGCAGCGTTGGTAGGGACGAGCAGTACTTC	CSVGRDEQYF
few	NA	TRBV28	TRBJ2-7	TGTGCCAGCAGTTTCCTTAGGGCAGGCTCCTACGAGCAGTACTTC	CASSFLRAGSYEQYF
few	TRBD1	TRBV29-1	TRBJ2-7	TGCAGCGCAGATAGGACAGGGCGAAACTCCTACGAGCAGTACTTC	CSADRTGRNSYEQYF
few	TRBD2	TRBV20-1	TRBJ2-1	TGCAGTGCTACCGTAGCGGGGCCCCGCTCCTACAATGAGCAGTTCTTC	CSATVAGPRSYNEQFF
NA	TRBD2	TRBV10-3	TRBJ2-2	TGTGCCATCAGTGATGTGGCGGGAGGGCCTGGCACCGGGGAGCTGTTTTTT	CAISDVAGGPGTGELFF
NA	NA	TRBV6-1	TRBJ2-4	TGTGCCAGCAGTGATTTTTCAGGGGTGAACATTCAGTACTTC	CASSDFSGVNIQYF
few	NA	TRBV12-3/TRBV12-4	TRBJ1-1	TGTGCCAGCATCTGGCGGGACACCAGGAACACTGAAGCTTTCTTT	CASIWRDTRNTEAFF
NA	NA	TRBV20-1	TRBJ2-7	TGCAGTGCTAGAGACCCCGGGGGAGAGCGCTCCTACGAGCAGTACTTC	CSARDPGGERSYEQYF
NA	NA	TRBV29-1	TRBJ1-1	TGCAGCGTTGAAGGGATAACTGAAGCTTTCTTT	CSVEGITEAFF
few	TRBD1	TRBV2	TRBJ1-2	TGTGCCAGCAGTTCTGCTCCGGGACAGCGTAATCTGCCCAGTGGCTACACCTTC	CASSSAPGQRNLPSGYTF
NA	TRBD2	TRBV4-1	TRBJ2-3	TGCGCCAGCAGCGCTCAGGGACTAGCGGGAGCCGATACGCAGTATTTT	CASSAQGLAGADTQYF
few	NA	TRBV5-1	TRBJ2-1	TGCGCCAGCAGTCCCCTTGGTGCGGACCAGTTCTTC	CASSPLGADQFF
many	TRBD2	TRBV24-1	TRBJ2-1	TGTGCCACCCACGACGGAGCGGGAGGCAATGAGCAGTTCTTC	CATHDGAGGNEQFF
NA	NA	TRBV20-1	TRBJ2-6	TGCAGTGCTGCCGGACGTAGTTCCGGGGCCAACGTCCTGACTTTC	CSAAGRSSGANVLTF
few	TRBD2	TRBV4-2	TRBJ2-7	TGTGCCAGCAGCCACGGACTAGCGGGGCACTACGAGCAGTACTTC	CASSHGLAGHYEQYF
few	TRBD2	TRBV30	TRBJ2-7	TGTGCCTGGAACGAACTCTTCGCCGGGGGGAGCTCCTACGAGCAGTACTTC	CAWNELFAGGSSYEQYF
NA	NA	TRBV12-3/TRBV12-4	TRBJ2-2	TGTGCCAGCAACAAGAAGCGGACAGCGAACACCGGGGAGCTGTTTTTT	CASNKKRTANTGELFF
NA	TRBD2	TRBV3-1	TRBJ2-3	TGTGCCAGCAGCCAAGTCGGGACTAGCGGCACAGATACGCAGTATTTT	CASSQVGTSGTDTQYF
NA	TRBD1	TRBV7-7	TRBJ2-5	TGTGCCAGCAGCTTTGACAGGGGATTGGGAGAGACCCAGTACTTC	CASSFDRGLGETQYF
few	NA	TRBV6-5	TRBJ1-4	TGTGCCAGCAGTTACGAAGGGGCTGAAGAAAAACTGTTTTTT	CASSYEGAEEKLFF
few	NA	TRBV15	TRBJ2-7	TGTGCCACCAGCAGGCCCCTGGGCGAGCAGTACTTC	CATSRPLGEQYF
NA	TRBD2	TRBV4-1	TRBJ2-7	TGCGCCAGCAGTTCCCCAGGCGGGGGTTCCTACGAGCAGTACTTC	CASSSPGGGSYEQYF
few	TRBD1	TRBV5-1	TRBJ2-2	TGCGCCAGCAACCTTGCGGAGTGGGACAGGGGATCTACCGGGGAGCTGTTTTTT	CASNLAEWDRGSTGELFF
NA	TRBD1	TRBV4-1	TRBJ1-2	TGCGCCAGCAGCCAAGCGCCCTCAACAGGGGCCTATGGCTACACCTTC	CASSQAPSTGAYGYTF
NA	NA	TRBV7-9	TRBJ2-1	TGTGCCAGCAGCTTAGTGTCAGGGGCCCCCTACAATGAGCAGTTCTTC	CASSLVSGAPYNEQFF
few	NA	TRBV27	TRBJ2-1	TGTGCCAGCACCTGGGGAGGGGGACATTACAATGAGCAGTTCTTC	CASTWGGGHYNEQFF
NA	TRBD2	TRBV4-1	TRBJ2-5	TGCGCCAGCAGCCAGGGGGGACTAGACCTGGGGACCCAGTACTTC	CASSQGGLDLGTQYF
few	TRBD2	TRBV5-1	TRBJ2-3	TGCGCCAGCAGCCCATTAGCGGGAGCCCCAGATACGCAGTATTTT	CASSPLAGAPDTQYF
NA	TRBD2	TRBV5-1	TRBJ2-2	TGCGCCAGCAACGCGAGAGCGGGAGAGCCGGACCTTACCGGGGAGCTGTTTTTT	CASNARAGEPDLTGELFF
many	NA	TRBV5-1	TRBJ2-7	TGCGCCAGCAGCCGCCCCGGCTACGAGCAGTACTTC	CASSRPGYEQYF
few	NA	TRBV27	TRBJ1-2	TGTGCCAGCAGTTTCTCCTGGAAGGGGAGCTATGGCTACACCTTC	CASSFSWKGSYGYTF
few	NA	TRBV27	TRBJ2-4	TGTGCCAGCAGTTCAAAGGCAGGGGATGACATTCAGTACTTC	CASSSKAGDDIQYF
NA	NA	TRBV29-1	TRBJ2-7	TGCAGCGTTGAAGCTAGCGTCACCTACGAGCAGTACTTC	CSVEASVTYEQYF
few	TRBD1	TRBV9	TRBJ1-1	TGTGCCAGCAGCGGACAGGGGGCCCTTCGTCACACTGAAGCTTTCTTT	CASSGQGALRHTEAFF
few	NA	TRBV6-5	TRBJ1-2	TGTGCCAGCAGTCTACAGGGATTTGACTATGGCTACACCTTC	CASSLQGFDYGYTF
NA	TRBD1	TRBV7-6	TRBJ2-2	TGTGCCAGCACCAGGACAGGGGTGACCGGGGAGCTGTTTTTT	CASTRTGVTGELFF
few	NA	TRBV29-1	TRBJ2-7	TGCAGCGTCCCCGGGAGCTACGAGCAGTACTTC	CSVPGSYEQYF